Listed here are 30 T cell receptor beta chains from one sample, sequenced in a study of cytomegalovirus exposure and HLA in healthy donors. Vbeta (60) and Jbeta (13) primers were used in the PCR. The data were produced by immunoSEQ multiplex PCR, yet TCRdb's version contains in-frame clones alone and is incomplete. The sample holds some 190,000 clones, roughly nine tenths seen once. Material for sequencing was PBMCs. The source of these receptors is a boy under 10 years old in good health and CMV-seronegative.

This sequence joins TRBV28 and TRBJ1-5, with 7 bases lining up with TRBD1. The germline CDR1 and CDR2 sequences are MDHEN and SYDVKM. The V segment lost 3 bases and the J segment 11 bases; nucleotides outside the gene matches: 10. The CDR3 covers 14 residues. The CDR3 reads CASSFGTDDHAQHF. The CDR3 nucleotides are TGTGCCAGCAGTTTTGGGACAGACGATCACGCCCAGCATTTT.

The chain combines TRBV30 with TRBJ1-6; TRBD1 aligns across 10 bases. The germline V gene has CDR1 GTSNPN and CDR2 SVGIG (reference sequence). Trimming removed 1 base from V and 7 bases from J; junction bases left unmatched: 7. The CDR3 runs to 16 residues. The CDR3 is CAWSATGTGENSPLHF. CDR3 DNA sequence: TGTGCCTGGAGTGCTACCGGGACAGGGGAGAATTCACCCCTCCACTTT. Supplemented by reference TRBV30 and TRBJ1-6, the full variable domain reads SQTIHQWPATLVQPVGSPLSLECTVEGTSNPNLYWYRQAAGRGLQLLFYSVGIGQISSEVPQNLSASRPQDRQFILSSKKLLLSDSGFYLCAWSATGTGENSPLHFGNGTRLTVT.

CDR3 protein: CASASRGWGQTNYGYTF. The DNA for the CDR3 is TGCGCCAGCGCCTCTCGGGGATGGGGGCAAACTAACTATGGCTACACCTTC. V and J are TRBV5-1 and TRBJ1-2; D is perhaps TRBD1 (6 bases). This CDR3 contains 17 residues. Germline V gene data show CDR1 as SGHRS and CDR2 as YFSETQ. Trimming pared 7 bases from V and 0 bases from J, leaving 22 bases between. The variable domain in full, completed from reference TRBV5-1 and TRBJ1-2, reads KAGVTQTPRYLIKTRGQQVTLSCSPISGHRSVSWYQQTPGQGLQFLFEYFSETQRNKGNFPGRFSGRQFSNSRSEMNVSTLELGDSALYLCASASRGWGQTNYGYTFGSGTRLTVV.

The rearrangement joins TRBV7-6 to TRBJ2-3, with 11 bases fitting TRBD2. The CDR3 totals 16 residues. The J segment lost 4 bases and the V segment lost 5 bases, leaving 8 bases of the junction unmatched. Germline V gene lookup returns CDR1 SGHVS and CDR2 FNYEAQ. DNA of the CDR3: TGTGCCAGCAGCCGTAGCGGGGGGGCCCGGGCAGATACGCAGTATTTT. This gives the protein CASSRSGGARADTQYF.

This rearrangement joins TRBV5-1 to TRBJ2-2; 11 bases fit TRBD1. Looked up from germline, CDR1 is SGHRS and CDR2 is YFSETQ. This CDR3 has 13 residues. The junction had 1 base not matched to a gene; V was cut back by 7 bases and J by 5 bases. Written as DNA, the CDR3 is TGCGCCAGCGGACAGGGGGCTACCGGGGAGCTGTTTTTT. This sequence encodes CASGQGATGELFF.

CDR3 sequence (DNA): TGTGCCAGTAGTAGCACAGGATCCAAAGAGACCCAGTACTTC. This gives the protein CASSSTGSKETQYF. The rearrangement uses TRBV19 and TRBJ2-5; D possibly corresponds to TRBD1 (5 bases). Trimming left V 4 bases short and J 3 bases short, with 12 bases between. The CDR3 consists of 14 residues. CDR1 and CDR2 (germline): LNHDA, SQIVND (reference sequence).

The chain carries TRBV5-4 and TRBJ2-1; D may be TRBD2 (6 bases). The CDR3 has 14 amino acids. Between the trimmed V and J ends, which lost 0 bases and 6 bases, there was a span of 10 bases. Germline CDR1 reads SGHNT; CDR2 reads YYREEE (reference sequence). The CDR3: CASSLGLESNEQFF. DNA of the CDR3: TGTGCCAGCAGCTTGGGACTAGAAAGCAATGAGCAGTTCTTC.

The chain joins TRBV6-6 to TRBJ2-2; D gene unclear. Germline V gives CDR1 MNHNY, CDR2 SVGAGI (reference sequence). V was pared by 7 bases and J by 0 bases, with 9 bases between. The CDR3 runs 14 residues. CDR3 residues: CASKADTNTGELFF. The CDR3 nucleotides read TGTGCCAGCAAGGCGGATACGAACACCGGGGAGCTGTTTTTT.

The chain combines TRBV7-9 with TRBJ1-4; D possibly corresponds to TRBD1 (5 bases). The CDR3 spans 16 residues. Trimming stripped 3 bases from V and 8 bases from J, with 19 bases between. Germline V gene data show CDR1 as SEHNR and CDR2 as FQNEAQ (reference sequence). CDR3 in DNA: TGTGCCAGCAGCTTTGACCCCAGGGTAGGCAGCGAAAAACTGTTTTTT. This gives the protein CASSFDPRVGSEKLFF.

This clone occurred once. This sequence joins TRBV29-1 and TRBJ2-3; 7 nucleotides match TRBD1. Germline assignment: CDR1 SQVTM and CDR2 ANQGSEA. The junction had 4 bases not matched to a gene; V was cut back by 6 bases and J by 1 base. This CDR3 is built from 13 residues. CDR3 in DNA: TGCAGCGTGGGGGACAGAGGCACAGATACGCAGTATTTT. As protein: CSVGDRGTDTQYF.

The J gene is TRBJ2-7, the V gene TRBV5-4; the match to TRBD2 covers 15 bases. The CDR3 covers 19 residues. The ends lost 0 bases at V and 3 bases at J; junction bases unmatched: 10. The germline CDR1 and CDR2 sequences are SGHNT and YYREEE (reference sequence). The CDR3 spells CASSLEGTSGGPTLYEQYF. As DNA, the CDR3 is TGTGCCAGCAGCTTGGAGGGGACTAGCGGGGGGCCAACCCTCTACGAGCAGTACTTC.

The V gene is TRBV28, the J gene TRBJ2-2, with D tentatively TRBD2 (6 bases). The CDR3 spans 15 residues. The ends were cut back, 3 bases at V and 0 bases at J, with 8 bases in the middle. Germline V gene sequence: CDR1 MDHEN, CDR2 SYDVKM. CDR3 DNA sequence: TGTGCCAGCAGTTTGGGAGGCGCGAACACCGGGGAGCTGTTTTTT. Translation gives CASSLGGANTGELFF.

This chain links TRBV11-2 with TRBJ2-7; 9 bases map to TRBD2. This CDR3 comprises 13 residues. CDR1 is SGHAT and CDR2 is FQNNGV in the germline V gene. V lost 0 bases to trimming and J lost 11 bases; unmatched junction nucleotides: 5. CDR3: CASSLDGGREEYF. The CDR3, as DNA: TGTGCCAGCAGCTTAGACGGCGGGAGGGAGGAGTACTTC.

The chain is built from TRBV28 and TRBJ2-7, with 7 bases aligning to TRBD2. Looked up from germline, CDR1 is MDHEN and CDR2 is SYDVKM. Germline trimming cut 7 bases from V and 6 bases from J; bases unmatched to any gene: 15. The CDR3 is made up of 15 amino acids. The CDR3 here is CASISPAGEPSEQYF. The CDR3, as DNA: TGTGCCAGCATCTCTCCCGCGGGAGAGCCGTCCGAGCAGTACTTC.

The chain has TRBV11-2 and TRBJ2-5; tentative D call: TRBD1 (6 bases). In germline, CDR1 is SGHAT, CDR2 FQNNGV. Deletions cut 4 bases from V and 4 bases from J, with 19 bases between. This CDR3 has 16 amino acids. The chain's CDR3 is CASSSGTGLSGETQYF. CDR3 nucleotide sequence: TGTGCCAGCAGCTCAGGAACAGGGTTATCGGGAGAGACCCAGTACTTC.

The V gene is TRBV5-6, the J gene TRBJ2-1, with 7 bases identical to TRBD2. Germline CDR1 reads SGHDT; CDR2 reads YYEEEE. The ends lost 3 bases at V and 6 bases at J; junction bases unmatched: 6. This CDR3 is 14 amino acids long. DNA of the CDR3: TGTGCCAGCAGCTCCGGACTAGAGGGCAATGAGCAGTTCTTC. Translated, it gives CASSSGLEGNEQFF. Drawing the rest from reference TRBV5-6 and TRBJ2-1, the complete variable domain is DAGVTQSPTHLIKTRGQQVTLRCSPKSGHDTVSWYQQALGQGPQFIFQYYEEEERQRGNFPDRFSGHQFPNYSSELNVNALLLGDSALYLCASSSGLEGNEQFFGPGTRLTVL.

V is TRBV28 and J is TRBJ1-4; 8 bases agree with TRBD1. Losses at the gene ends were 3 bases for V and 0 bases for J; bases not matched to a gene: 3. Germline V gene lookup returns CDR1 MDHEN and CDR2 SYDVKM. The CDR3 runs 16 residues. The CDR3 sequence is CASSLGTGATNEKLFF. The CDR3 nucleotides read TGTGCCAGCAGTTTGGGGACAGGCGCAACTAATGAAAAACTGTTTTTT.

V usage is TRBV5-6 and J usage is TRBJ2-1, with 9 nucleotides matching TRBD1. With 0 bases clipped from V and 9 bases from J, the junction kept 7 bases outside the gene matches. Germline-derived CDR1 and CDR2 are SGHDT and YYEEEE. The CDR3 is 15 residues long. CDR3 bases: TGTGCCAGCAGCTTGGGACAGGGGGGGTTGCTTGAGCAGTTCTTC. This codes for CASSLGQGGLLEQFF.

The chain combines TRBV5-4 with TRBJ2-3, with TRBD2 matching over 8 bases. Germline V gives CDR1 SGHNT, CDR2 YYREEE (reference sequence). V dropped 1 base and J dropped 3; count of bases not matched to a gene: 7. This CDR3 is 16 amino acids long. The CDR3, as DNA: TGTGCCAGCAGCTTGTTCCGGGGGGGCGGGACAGATACGCAGTATTTT. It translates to CASSLFRGGGTDTQYF. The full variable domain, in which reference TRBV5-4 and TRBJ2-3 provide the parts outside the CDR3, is ETGVTQSPTHLIKTRGQQVTLRCSSQSGHNTVSWYQQALGQGPQFIFQYYREEENGRGNFPPRFSGLQFPNYSSELNVNALELDDSALYLCASSLFRGGGTDTQYFGPGTRLTVL.

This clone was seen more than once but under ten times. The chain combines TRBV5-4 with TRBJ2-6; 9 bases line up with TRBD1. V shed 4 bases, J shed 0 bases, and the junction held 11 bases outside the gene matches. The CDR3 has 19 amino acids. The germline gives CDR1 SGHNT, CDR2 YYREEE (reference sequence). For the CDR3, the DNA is TGTGCCAGCAGCGTTGGACAGGGGCCGCTTAACTCTGGGGCCAACGTCCTGACTTTC. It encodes CASSVGQGPLNSGANVLTF.

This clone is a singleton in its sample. CDR3 in amino acids: CASSLVVAPEAFF. CDR3 sequence (DNA): TGTGCCAGCAGCTTGGTGGTCGCGCCTGAAGCTTTCTTT. The V call is TRBV5-6, the J call TRBJ1-1; no clear D gene. The germline V gene has CDR1 SGHDT and CDR2 YYEEEE. This CDR3 comprises 13 residues. V lost 0 bases and J 6 bases, leaving 9 bases between the germline ends.

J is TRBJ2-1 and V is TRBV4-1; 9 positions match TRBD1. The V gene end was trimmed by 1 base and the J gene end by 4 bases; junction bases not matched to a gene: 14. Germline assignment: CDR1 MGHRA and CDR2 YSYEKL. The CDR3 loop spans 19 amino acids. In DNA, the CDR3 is TGCGCCAGCAGCCAAGCACCAGCCGCCGGGACAGGGCAGTACAATGAGCAGTTCTTC. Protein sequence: CASSQAPAAGTGQYNEQFF.

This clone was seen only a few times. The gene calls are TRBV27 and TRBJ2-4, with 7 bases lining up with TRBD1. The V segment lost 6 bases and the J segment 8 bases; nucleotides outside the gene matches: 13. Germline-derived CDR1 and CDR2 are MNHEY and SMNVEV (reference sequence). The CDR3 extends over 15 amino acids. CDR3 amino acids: CASSPDRDRIDIQYF. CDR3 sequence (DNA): TGTGCCAGCAGCCCGGACCGGGACAGAATAGACATTCAGTACTTC.

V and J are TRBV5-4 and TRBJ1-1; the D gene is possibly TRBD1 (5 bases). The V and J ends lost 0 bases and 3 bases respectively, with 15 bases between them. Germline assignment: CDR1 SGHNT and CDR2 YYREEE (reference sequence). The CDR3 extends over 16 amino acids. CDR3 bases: TGTGCCAGCAGCTTGGCAACGGGGGGACCTTACACTGAAGCTTTCTTT. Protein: CASSLATGGPYTEAFF.

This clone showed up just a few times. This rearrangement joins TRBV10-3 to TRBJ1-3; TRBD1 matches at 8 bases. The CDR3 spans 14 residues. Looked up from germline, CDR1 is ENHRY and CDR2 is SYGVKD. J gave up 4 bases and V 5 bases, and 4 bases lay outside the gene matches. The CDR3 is CAISQGAQGNTIYF. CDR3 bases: TGTGCCATCAGTCAGGGGGCGCAGGGAAACACCATATATTTT.

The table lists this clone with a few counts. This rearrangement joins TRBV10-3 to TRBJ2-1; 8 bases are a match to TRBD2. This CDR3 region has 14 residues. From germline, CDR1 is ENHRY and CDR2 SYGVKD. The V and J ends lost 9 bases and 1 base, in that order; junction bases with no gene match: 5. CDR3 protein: CAIRERESYNEQFF. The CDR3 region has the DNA TGTGCCATTCGGGAGCGGGAGTCCTACAATGAGCAGTTCTTC.

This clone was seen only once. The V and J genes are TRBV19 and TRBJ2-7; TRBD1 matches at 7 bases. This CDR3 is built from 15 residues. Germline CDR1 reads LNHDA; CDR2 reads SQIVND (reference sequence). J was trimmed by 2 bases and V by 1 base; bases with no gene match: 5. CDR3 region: CASSIGRTGTYEQYF. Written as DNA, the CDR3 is TGTGCCAGTAGTATAGGTCGGACAGGCACCTACGAGCAGTACTTC.

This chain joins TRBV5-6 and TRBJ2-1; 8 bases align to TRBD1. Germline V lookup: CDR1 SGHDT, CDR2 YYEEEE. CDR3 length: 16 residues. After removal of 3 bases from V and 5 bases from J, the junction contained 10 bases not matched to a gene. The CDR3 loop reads CASSYTGTGAHNEQFF. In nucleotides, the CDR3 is TGTGCCAGCAGCTACACCGGGACAGGCGCCCACAATGAGCAGTTCTTC.

The CDR3 nucleotides read TGTGCCAGCAGCCAGAGTACAGGGCTGAATGGCTACACCTTC. This translates into CASSQSTGLNGYTF. The chain carries TRBV7-6 and TRBJ1-2, with a weak D call TRBD1 (6 bases). Trimming took off 5 bases at V and 6 bases at J, with 16 bases between the two ends. The CDR3 contains 14 residues. Per the germline V gene, CDR1 is SGHVS and CDR2 is FNYEAQ.

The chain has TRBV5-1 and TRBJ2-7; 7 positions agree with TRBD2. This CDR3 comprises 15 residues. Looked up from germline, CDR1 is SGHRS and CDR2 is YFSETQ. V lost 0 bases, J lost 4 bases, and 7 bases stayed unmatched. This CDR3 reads CASSLAVASGYEQYF. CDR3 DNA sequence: TGCGCCAGCAGCTTGGCCGTGGCTAGCGGATACGAGCAGTACTTC.